The 30 T cell receptor beta chains reported below all come from one sample, sequenced in a study of blood T cell repertoires in COVID-19. Profiled with immunoSEQ multiplex PCR; TCRdb holds only in-frame clones, not every one. Of approximately 190,000 clones in the sample, 84% were seen once. The material sequenced was PBMCs or T cells enriched from blood (not recorded which). The receptors were gathered from a woman aged 25 to 39 who had been exposed to COVID-19.

This sequence joins TRBV10-3 and TRBJ1-6; TRBD1 is a possible D gene (5 bases). Germline V gene lookup returns CDR1 ENHRY and CDR2 SYGVKD. The V end lost 6 bases, the J end lost 7 bases, and 13 bases lay between the germline ends. The CDR3 has 14 residues. This chain's CDR3 is CAIRVGRENSPLHF. The CDR3 DNA reads TGTGCCATCAGGGTGGGACGGGAGAATTCACCCCTCCACTTT.

This clone was detected once. The chain recombines TRBV5-6 with TRBJ1-1; D perhaps matches TRBD1 (6 bases). The CDR3 is made up of 17 amino acids. From germline, CDR1 is SGHDT and CDR2 YYEEEE. V gave up 2 bases and J gave up 4 bases, with 21 bases separating them. The CDR3 coding sequence is TGTGCCAGCAGCTTAGGGTGGAACAGGGTAAGAGTCACTGAAGCTTTCTTT. Translation gives CASSLGWNRVRVTEAFF.

This chain connects TRBV7-9 to TRBJ2-2, with D maybe TRBD2 (5 bases). V was trimmed by 4 bases and J by 6 bases, leaving 18 bases between them. The CDR3 has 16 residues. Germline lookup yields CDR1 SEHNR and CDR2 FQNEAQ (reference sequence). This CDR3 is CASSSLKTGGAGELFF. CDR3 coding DNA: TGTGCCAGCAGCTCTCTAAAAACTGGAGGAGCCGGGGAGCTGTTTTTT.

This rearrangement joins TRBV5-8 to TRBJ1-6; D is possibly TRBD1 (6 bases). Deletions cut 4 bases from V and 9 bases from J, with 11 bases between. This CDR3 spans 13 amino acids. The germline V gene has CDR1 SGHTS and CDR2 YDEGEE. DNA of the CDR3: TGTGCCAGCAGCCTACGACAGGCTTCACCCCTCCACTTT. Its protein is CASSLRQASPLHF.

The rearrangement links TRBV6-5 to TRBJ1-4; 9 bases are a match to TRBD1. The CDR3 loop spans 15 amino acids. Germline CDR1 MNHEY, CDR2 SVGAGI. Germline trimming cut 6 bases from V and 0 bases from J; bases unmatched to any gene: 2. As DNA, the CDR3 is TGTGCCAGCAGACGGACAGGGGCAACTAATGAAAAACTGTTTTTT. Translating it yields CASRRTGATNEKLFF.

The chain employs TRBV7-9 and TRBJ2-7; no clear D. From germline, CDR1 is SEHNR and CDR2 FQNEAQ (reference sequence). V lost 5 bases and J 0 bases, leaving 5 bases between the germline ends. This CDR3 has 12 amino acids. CDR3 in DNA: TGTGCCAGCAGCGGCAGCTCCTACGAGCAGTACTTC. Amino acids: CASSGSSYEQYF. Filled out from reference TRBV7-9 and TRBJ2-7, the complete variable domain reads DTGVSQNPRHKITKRGQNVTFRCDPISEHNRLYWYRQTLGQGPEFLTYFQNEAQLEKSRLLSDRFSAERPKGSFSTLEIQRTEQGDSAMYLCASSGSSYEQYFGPGTRLTVT.

Concerning this clone: The germline gene is not matched at one end of the junction; a read error may be the cause. V is TRBV5-6 and J is TRBJ1-1; D perhaps matches TRBD1 (5 bases). This CDR3 has 14 residues. Germline V gene sequence: CDR1 SGHDT, CDR2 YYEEEE. The CDR3 coding sequence is TGTGCCAGCAGGTTGGAGGGGATGAACACTGAAGCTTTCTTT. Its translation: CASRLEGMNTEAFF.

The rearrangement uses TRBV12-5 and TRBJ1-5; D not certain. The CDR3 contains 16 residues. Germline CDR1 and CDR2: LGHNT and FRNRAP. Trimming took 1 base from V and 1 from J, leaving 11 bases between them. CDR3 loop: CASGLDPGVSNQPQHF. DNA of the CDR3: TGTGCTAGTGGTTTGGACCCGGGAGTCAGCAATCAGCCCCAGCATTTT.

V usage is TRBV15 and J usage is TRBJ2-5; TRBD2 might be the D (6 bases). This CDR3 comprises 14 residues. The germline gives CDR1 LNHNV, CDR2 YYDKDF (reference sequence). Trimming pared 3 bases from V and 5 bases from J, leaving 13 bases between. The CDR3 sequence: CATSRALGGETQYF. In nucleotides, the CDR3 is TGTGCCACCAGCAGGGCTCTGGGGGGTGAGACCCAGTACTTC.

This clone was detected once. The DNA for the CDR3 is TGTGCCAGCAGCTTTTTAGGGACTAGCGACTACAATGAGCAGTTCTTC. Translated: CASSFLGTSDYNEQFF. The chain has TRBV7-9 and TRBJ2-1, with 10 bases fitting TRBD2. The CDR3 totals 16 residues. Germline V gene data show CDR1 as SEHNR and CDR2 as FQNEAQ (reference sequence). V lost 3 bases, J lost 3 bases, and 5 bases stayed unmatched.

This clone was observed a few times. The V call is TRBV5-8, the J call TRBJ2-1; maybe TRBD1 (5 bases). The CDR3 is made up of 15 amino acids. From germline, CDR1 is SGHTS and CDR2 YDEGEE. V was clipped by 0 bases and J by 0 bases, with 7 bases between them. The CDR3 nucleotides are TGTGCCAGCAGCTTGGCTCAGGGCTCCTACAATGAGCAGTTCTTC. As protein: CASSLAQGSYNEQFF.

This clone appeared a single time. The chain recombines TRBV15 with TRBJ1-4, with 8 bases aligning to TRBD1. The germline V gene encodes CDR1 LNHNV and CDR2 YYDKDF (reference sequence). The CDR3 consists of 15 residues. Losses at the gene ends were 5 bases for V and 5 bases for J; bases not matched to a gene: 7. This chain's CDR3 is CATSRPGTGNEKLFF. CDR3 in DNA: TGTGCCACCAGCCGGCCCGGGACAGGAAATGAAAAACTGTTTTTT.

The V gene is TRBV5-4, the J gene TRBJ2-1; D gene unclear. The CDR3 extends over 15 amino acids. In germline, CDR1 is SGHNT, CDR2 YYREEE (reference sequence). The ends were cut back, 0 bases at V and 2 bases at J, with 9 bases in the middle. CDR3 DNA sequence: TGTGCCAGCAGCTTGGAATTTGGCCCCTACAATGAGCAGTTCTTC. Its translation is CASSLEFGPYNEQFF.

The chain has TRBV7-2 and TRBJ1-5; 7 bases line up with TRBD1. V shed 3 bases and J 2 bases; nucleotides not matched to a gene: 4. The CDR3 runs 15 residues. Germline CDR1 is SGHTA and CDR2 is FQGNSA. In nucleotides, the CDR3 is TGTGCCAGCAGCTTCTCCAGGGGGGGCAATCAGCCCCAGCATTTT. Protein sequence: CASSFSRGGNQPQHF.

V usage is TRBV24-1 and J usage is TRBJ2-1; 12 bases map to TRBD2. The CDR3 totals 16 residues. CDR1 KGHDR and CDR2 SFDVKD come from the germline V gene. V was clipped by 5 bases and J by 7 bases; unmatched bases: 8. CDR3 in DNA: TGTGCCACCAGTGTCACAACTAGCGGGGGGTGGAATGAGCAGTTCTTC. Translation gives CATSVTTSGGWNEQFF.

V is TRBV7-2 and J is TRBJ2-3; 7 bases are a match to TRBD2. The CDR3 extends over 15 amino acids. The germline CDR1 and CDR2 sequences are SGHTA and FQGNSA. After removal of 1 base from V and 0 bases from J, the junction contained 1 base not matched to a gene. The DNA for the CDR3 is TGTGCCAGCAGCTTAGGGCGGGGGAGCACAGATACGCAGTATTTT. Protein product: CASSLGRGSTDTQYF.

This sequence joins TRBV18 and TRBJ1-3; 7 bases match TRBD1. The CDR3 sequence is 14 residues long. The germline CDR1 and CDR2 sequences are KGHSH and LQKENI. V was pared by 3 bases and J by 5 bases, with 4 bases of the junction left unmatched. The CDR3 loop reads CASSPPGQRNTIYF. CDR3 nucleotides: TGTGCCAGCTCACCCCCGGGACAGAGAAACACCATATATTTT.

J is TRBJ2-1 and V is TRBV6-2 or TRBV6-3; TRBD2 matches at 9 bases. Germline V gives CDR1 MNHEY, CDR2 SVGEGT. The CDR3 consists of 14 residues. J was trimmed by 12 bases and V by 4 bases; bases with no gene match: 10. CDR3: CASSSRTSDATQFF. In nucleotides, the CDR3 is TGTGCCAGCAGTTCCCGGACTAGCGACGCCACGCAGTTCTTC.

The chain is built from TRBV7-9 and TRBJ2-7; 10 bases align to TRBD2. The CDR3 consists of 14 residues. The V segment lost 4 bases and the J segment 5 bases; nucleotides outside the gene matches: 5. Germline V lookup: CDR1 SEHNR, CDR2 FQNEAQ (reference sequence). The CDR3 is CASSSGTSEHEQYF. The CDR3 DNA reads as TGTGCCAGCAGCTCCGGGACTAGCGAACACGAGCAGTACTTC.

The J gene is TRBJ1-2, the V gene TRBV4-1; 9 nucleotides line up with TRBD1. V trimming: 2 bases; J trimming: 6 bases; junction bases outside the gene matches: 4. Germline V gene data show CDR1 as MGHRA and CDR2 as YSYEKL. The CDR3 is made up of 14 amino acids. The CDR3 nucleotides read TGCGCCAGCAGCCAACGGGGGACAGGGCATGGCTACACCTTC. Its protein is CASSQRGTGHGYTF.

This rearrangement joins TRBV5-1 to TRBJ2-2; possibly TRBD1 for D (6 bases). The V gene's germline CDR1 is SGHRS and CDR2 YFSETQ. Trimming pared 1 base from V and 5 bases from J, leaving 12 bases between. The CDR3 has 15 residues. The CDR3 DNA sequence: TGCGCCAGCAGCTTGCTCCCTGGACAGACCGGGGAGCTGTTTTTT. Translation: CASSLLPGQTGELFF.

The genes are TRBV4-3 and TRBJ2-7; D unclear. CDR1 and CDR2 (germline): LGHNA, YSLEER. The V and J ends lost 1 base and 2 bases respectively, with 6 bases between them. The CDR3 runs 13 residues. The CDR3 nucleotides read TGCGCCAGCAGCCAAGGAGTTACCTACGAGCAGTACTTC. Residues: CASSQGVTYEQYF.

The V and J genes are TRBV5-8 and TRBJ1-5; D call uncertain. The CDR3 contains 15 residues. The V gene lost 0 bases and the J gene lost 3 bases, with 10 bases spanning the gap. The germline gives CDR1 SGHTS, CDR2 YDEGEE. The CDR3 nucleotides read TGTGCCAGCAGCTTGGACAGCTCTTACAATCAGCCCCAGCATTTT. Protein sequence: CASSLDSSYNQPQHF.

Details on this clone: Within the sample, other DNA sequences also encode this same CDR3. The chain carries TRBV27 and TRBJ1-1, with no clear D. Germline-derived CDR1 and CDR2 are MNHEY and SMNVEV (reference sequence). The CDR3 totals 13 residues. With 0 bases removed from V and 0 bases from J, the gap between germline ends came to 2 bases. The CDR3 reads CASSLSLNTEAFF. CDR3 DNA: TGTGCCAGCAGTTTATCCTTGAACACTGAAGCTTTCTTT.

V usage is TRBV6-2 or TRBV6-3 and J usage is TRBJ2-3; 12 bases align to TRBD1. Germline V lookup: CDR1 MNHEY, CDR2 SVGEGT. The V segment lost 4 bases and the J segment 4 bases; nucleotides outside the gene matches: 3. The CDR3 runs to 15 residues. CDR3 amino acids: CASSFGTGGADTQYF. As DNA, the CDR3 is TGTGCCAGCAGTTTTGGGACAGGGGGCGCAGATACGCAGTATTTT.

This chain uses TRBV19 with TRBJ1-2; D may be TRBD1 (6 bases). V was trimmed by 1 base and J by 6 bases, leaving 9 bases between them. Germline CDR1 LNHDA, CDR2 SQIVND (reference sequence). This CDR3 comprises 13 residues. CDR3 bases: TGTGCCAGTAGTATAGGACAGGTCGATGGCTACACCTTC. This translates into CASSIGQVDGYTF.

This chain joins TRBV4-1 and TRBJ1-1; 7 bases map to TRBD1. The germline V gene has CDR1 MGHRA and CDR2 YSYEKL. After removal of 3 bases from V and 2 bases from J, the junction contained 6 bases not matched to a gene. The CDR3 contains 15 residues. The DNA for the CDR3 is TGCGCCAGCAGCCACCAAACAGGGGTTAACACTGAAGCTTTCTTT. It codes for CASSHQTGVNTEAFF.

The CDR3 DNA reads TGTGCCAGCGGCTCTTCGTCCAGCTCCTACAATGAGCAGTTCTTC. Translation: CASGSSSSSYNEQFF. The chain uses TRBV3-1 (or the pseudogene TRBV3-2) and TRBJ2-1, with D uncertain. Trimming removed 8 bases from V and 0 bases from J, with 14 bases in between. CDR1 is LGHDT and CDR2 is YNNKEL in the germline V gene (reference sequence). CDR3 length: 15 amino acids.

In its sample, this clone was seen once. The chain recombines TRBV6-8 with TRBJ1-1, with D tentatively TRBD1 (6 bases). V lost 7 bases and J lost 0, with 15 bases in between. Germline CDR1 reads MNHGY; CDR2 reads SAAAGT. This CDR3 has 15 residues. The CDR3: CASIHWGPLNTEAFF. The CDR3 region has the DNA TGTGCCAGCATACATTGGGGGCCCCTGAACACTGAAGCTTTCTTT.

The chain couples TRBV19 to TRBJ1-5; a weak D match, TRBD1 (6 bases). This CDR3 region has 16 residues. Per germline, CDR1 LNHDA and CDR2 SQIVND (reference sequence). The ends were cut back, 5 bases at V and 6 bases at J, with 20 bases in the middle. CDR3 nucleotide sequence: TGTGCCAGTAGTGGGGATGCGGGGGGCTTGGGTCAGCCCCAGCATTTT. Translated, it gives CASSGDAGGLGQPQHF.